This entry lists 21 T cell receptor beta chains sequenced from one sample in a study of T cell repertoires in cytomegalovirus infection. Their recognized antigens are unknown. TCRdb fed the reads into MiXCR, producing one record per CDR3 protein. The sample holds around 81,000 distinct CDR3 sequences; 35% to 50% are singletons and the top ten take over 90%. Sequencing used CD8+ T cells from cultured PBMCs, obtained from culture after CMV antigen stimulation. Receptors were obtained from a human donor in good health (CMV status not recorded). Some clones in this sample may be carry-over from other donors' samples.

This clonotype was recorded a few times. The rearrangement links TRBV19 to TRBJ2-2, with a possible D match to TRBD2 (6 bases). CDR1 and CDR2 from the germline V gene are LNHDA and SQIVND (reference sequence). Trimming took off 0 bases at V and 4 bases at J, with 12 bases between the two ends. The CDR3 sequence is 16 residues long. The CDR3 DNA is TGTGCCAGTAGTATAGATCCGGGAGCTGTCACCGGGGAGCTGTTTTTT. Amino acid sequence: CASSIDPGAVTGELFF.

There are many counts of this clonotype. Written as DNA, the CDR3 is TGTGCCAGCAGCTTAGCCCCAGGAGACTACGAGCAGTACTTC. Translating gives CASSLAPGDYEQYF. The chain employs TRBV7-6 and TRBJ2-7; D uncertain. The CDR3 has 14 residues. Between the trimmed V and J ends, which lost 0 bases and 3 bases, there was a span of 9 bases. The germline CDR1 and CDR2 sequences are SGHVS and FNYEAQ.

The chain recombines TRBV27 with TRBJ1-2; weak D call: TRBD1 (5 bases). Trimming removed 3 bases from V and 8 bases from J, with 13 bases in between. The CDR3 is made up of 13 amino acids. CDR1 and CDR2 (germline): MNHEY, SMNVEV (reference sequence). For the CDR3, the DNA is TGTGCCAGCAGTTTTTCAGGGAAGGGCGGCTACACCTTC. Protein: CASSFSGKGGYTF.

This clonotype was seen a few times. The chain joins TRBV7-8 to TRBJ1-1, with 11 nucleotides matching TRBD1. Germline CDR1 is SGHVS and CDR2 is FQNEAQ. The CDR3 totals 15 residues. V lost 6 bases to trimming and J lost 3 bases; unmatched junction nucleotides: 6. For the CDR3, the DNA is TGTGCCAGCAGTAGGACAGGGGGCATGTACACTGAAGCTTTCTTT. Protein: CASSRTGGMYTEAFF. Full variable domain (rest looked up from reference TRBV7-8 and TRBJ1-1): GAGVSQSPRYKVAKRGQDVALRCDPISGHVSLFWYQQALGQGPEFLTYFQNEAQLDKSGLPSDRFFAERPEGSVSTLKIQRTQQEDSAVYLCASSRTGGMYTEAFFGQGTRLTVV.

This clonotype was detected a few times. This chain joins TRBV4-1 and TRBJ2-7; 9 bases are shared with TRBD1. This CDR3 is 14 amino acids long. Germline CDR1 is MGHRA and CDR2 is YSYEKL. J gave up 4 bases and V 4 bases, and 5 bases lay outside the gene matches. The CDR3 DNA follows: TGCGCCAGCAGCCCCCTGGGACAGGGTTACGAGCAGTACTTC. Residues: CASSPLGQGYEQYF.

V and J are TRBV7-2 and TRBJ2-7; D is ambiguous. CDR3 length equals 13 residues. Trimming left V 3 bases short and J 1 base short, with 7 bases between. CDR1 and CDR2 from the germline V gene are SGHTA and FQGNSA. The CDR3 DNA reads as TGTGCCAGCAGCTTCAAGAGTTCCTACGAGCAGTACTTC. Translation: CASSFKSSYEQYF.

This clonotype was picked up a small number of times. The chain combines TRBV7-6 with TRBJ2-1; 7 bases are shared with TRBD1. Germline CDR1 SGHVS, CDR2 FNYEAQ. This CDR3 has 13 amino acids. The trim removed 4 bases at V and 7 bases at J, leaving 4 bases unmatched. The chain's CDR3 is CASSYETGNEQFF. CDR3 coding DNA: TGTGCCAGCAGCTACGAGACAGGGAATGAGCAGTTCTTC. The complete variable domain, with remaining parts taken from reference TRBV7-6 and TRBJ2-1, reads GAGVSQSPRYKVTKRGQDVALRCDPISGHVSLYWYRQALGQGPEFLTYFNYEAQQDKSGLPNDRFSAERPEGSISTLTIQRTEQRDSAMYRCASSYETGNEQFFGPGTRLTVL.

V usage is TRBV12-3 or TRBV12-4 and J usage is TRBJ2-3; 9 bases match TRBD2. This CDR3 comprises 15 residues. V dropped 6 bases and J dropped 0; count of bases not matched to a gene: 4. CDR3 residues: CASSPTSGSTDTQYF. CDR3 DNA sequence: TGTGCCAGCAGCCCGACTAGCGGAAGCACAGATACGCAGTATTTT.

The chain couples TRBV6-6 to TRBJ2-3; D remains ambiguous. Germline V gene sequence: CDR1 MNHNY, CDR2 SVGAGI (reference sequence). The germline V and J ends were trimmed by 2 bases and 1 base, with 10 bases remaining between them. The CDR3 length is 15 residues. CDR3 in amino acids: CASSYVPDGTDTQYF. In DNA, the CDR3 is TGTGCCAGCAGTTACGTTCCGGACGGCACAGATACGCAGTATTTT.

V and J are TRBV19 and TRBJ1-6, with a tentative D call TRBD1 (5 bases). This CDR3 spans 14 amino acids. Germline CDR1 LNHDA, CDR2 SQIVND (reference sequence). V was shortened by 7 bases and J by 9 bases, with 16 bases between the two germline ends. CDR3 in amino acids: CASTLWQGSSPLHF. In DNA, the CDR3 is TGTGCCAGTACCCTCTGGCAGGGAAGTTCACCCCTCCACTTT.

V and J are TRBV2 and TRBJ2-7; D may be TRBD1 (7 bases). Trimming took off 6 bases at V and 4 bases at J, with 16 bases between the two ends. Germline V gene sequence: CDR1 SNHLY, CDR2 FYNNEI. The CDR3 is 14 residues long. The DNA for the CDR3 is TGTGCCAGCAGGCGGGACAGCAACCTTTACGAGCAGTACTTC. Protein: CASRRDSNLYEQYF.

The chain combines TRBV20-1 with TRBJ1-2; tentatively, D is TRBD1 (5 bases). Germline-derived CDR1 and CDR2 are DFQATT and SNEGSKA (reference sequence). The CDR3 spans 16 residues. V shed 4 bases and J shed 2 bases, with 20 bases lying between them. The CDR3 spells CSANPGRLFSNYGYTF. For the CDR3, the DNA is TGCAGTGCTAATCCGGGACGGCTATTTTCCAACTATGGCTACACCTTC.

This clonotype has a handful of counts. V is TRBV4-2 and J is TRBJ2-1; D possibly corresponds to TRBD1 (5 bases). Trimming took off 0 bases at V and 8 bases at J, with 17 bases between the two ends. Per germline, CDR1 LGHNA and CDR2 YNFKEQ. The CDR3 consists of 16 residues. In nucleotides, the CDR3 is TGTGCCAGCAGCCAAGATAGGGGCCGGACCGGGCATGAGCAGTTCTTC. Translated: CASSQDRGRTGHEQFF.

The chain uses TRBV11-2 and TRBJ2-7, with D unresolved. Germline V gene lookup returns CDR1 SGHAT and CDR2 FQNNGV. V dropped 3 bases and J dropped 6 bases, with 6 bases sitting between them. The CDR3 is 11 residues long. The chain's CDR3 is CASSFGAEQYF. In DNA form, the CDR3 reads TGTGCCAGCAGCTTCGGAGCCGAGCAGTACTTC.

Of note for this clonotype: One junction end disagrees with the germline gene, perhaps due to a read error. V and J are TRBV28 and TRBJ2-7, with a weak D call TRBD1 (6 bases). CDR1 and CDR2 (germline): MDHEN, SYDVKM. The CDR3 sequence is 14 residues long. CDR3 sequence (DNA): TGTGTCAGCAGTTTTGCCGGACAGAACTACGAGCAGTACTTC. Encoded protein: CVSSFAGQNYEQYF.

This clonotype was counted only a few times. The chain couples TRBV12-3 or TRBV12-4 to TRBJ2-5, with D uncertain. V shed 4 bases and J shed 5 bases, with 8 bases lying between them. This CDR3 has 12 amino acids. The CDR3 nucleotides read TGTGCCAGCAGTTCCATCGTCGAGACCCAGTACTTC. This translates into CASSSIVETQYF.

DNA for the CDR3: TGTGCCAGCAGCCCGACAGTTCTGAACACTGAAGCTTTCTTT. This encodes CASSPTVLNTEAFF. The chain combines TRBV7-2 with TRBJ1-1; possibly TRBD1 for D (5 bases). The germline gives CDR1 SGHTA, CDR2 FQGNSA. The CDR3 runs to 14 residues. V lost 5 bases to trimming and J lost 0 bases, with 10 bases between them.

This sequence joins TRBV5-4 and TRBJ2-4; D tentatively fits TRBD1 or TRBD2 (5 bases each). The germline gives CDR1 SGHNT, CDR2 YYREEE (reference sequence). CDR3 size: 14 residues. The V end was cut by 3 bases, the J end by 7 bases, with 14 bases between. The CDR3 sequence: CASSSRGAQNIQYF. CDR3 bases: TGTGCCAGCAGCTCCCGAGGGGCTCAGAACATTCAGTACTTC.

This chain links TRBV7-9 with TRBJ1-5; 7 bases are shared with TRBD1. Per the germline V gene, CDR1 is SEHNR and CDR2 is FQNEAQ (reference sequence). The trim removed 5 bases at V and 1 base at J, leaving 5 bases unmatched. This CDR3 has 15 residues. The DNA of the CDR3 is TGTGCCAGCAGCCGTACAGGGGTGAGCAATCAGCCCCAGCATTTT. This translates into CASSRTGVSNQPQHF.

The genes are TRBV7-2 and TRBJ2-2; 8 nucleotides align to TRBD2. Germline trimming cut 5 bases from V and 6 bases from J; bases unmatched to any gene: 14. Germline V gives CDR1 SGHTA, CDR2 FQGNSA. The CDR3 sequence is 17 residues long. CDR3 region: CASSPEGLVGFSGELFF. CDR3 nucleotide sequence: TGTGCCAGCAGCCCGGAGGGACTAGTGGGCTTCTCCGGGGAGCTGTTTTTT. The full variable domain, completed using reference TRBV7-2 and TRBJ2-2, is GAGVSQSPSNKVTEKGKDVELRCDPISGHTALYWYRQSLGQGLEFLIYFQGNSAPDKSGLPSDRFSAERTGGSVSTLTIQRTQQEDSAVYLCASSPEGLVGFSGELFFGEGSRLTVL.

The chain joins TRBV7-8 to TRBJ2-3; D remains unclear. The ends were cut back, 3 bases at V and 6 bases at J, with 10 bases in the middle. Germline V CDR1 and CDR2: SGHVS, FQNEAQ. The CDR3 sequence is 13 residues long. The CDR3 sequence is CASSFRAADTQYF. The DNA of the CDR3 is TGTGCCAGCAGCTTCCGGGCCGCTGATACGCAGTATTTT.